The 21 T cell receptor beta chains given below trace back to one sample, sequenced in a study of cytomegalovirus exposure and HLA in healthy donors (dated by TCRdb to 2015 to 2018). Library preparation was by the immunoSEQ multiplex PCR assay. For the multiplex PCR, a mixture combining 60 forward primers for TCR Vbeta segments and 13 reverse primers for TCR Jbeta segments was used. In its TCRdb copy, this immuneACCESS table keeps in-frame sequences only and misses some clones. Where compared with another copy, unresolved V genes explain less than half of these, and the others have no known cause. A total of about 150,000 clones appear in this sample, approximately 86% of them only once. In total, the top ten clones hold approximately 6.3% of the sample. The source material was PBMCs. These receptors all stem from a woman in her forties or fifties in good health and CMV-seropositive.

The chain combines TRBV2 with TRBJ2-5; D perhaps matches TRBD1 (6 bases). Near its end, the DNA agrees better with TRBJ2-7, so the J call may be wrong. CDR1 SNHLY and CDR2 FYNNEI come from the germline V gene. This CDR3 has 12 residues. Here the CDR3 reads CASRVTGYEQYF. CDR3 coding DNA: TGTGCCAGCAGGGTGACAGGCTACGAGCAGTACTTC.

As for this clone: One end of the junction does not line up with germline, which may come from a read error. This rearrangement joins TRBV6-6 to TRBJ2-7; 8 bases are shared with TRBD2. The CDR3 runs to 11 residues. Germline V gives CDR1 MNHNY, CDR2 SVGAGI (reference sequence). Here the CDR3 reads CASFQSGGLIF. The CDR3 region has the DNA TGTGCCAGCTTTCAAAGCGGGGGATTAATCTTC.

The chain has TRBV29-1 and TRBJ2-7; D remains ambiguous. The CDR3 loop spans 13 amino acids. Trimming removed 5 bases at V and 5 bases at J, with 16 bases between. CDR1 is SQVTM, CDR2 ANQGSEA, per germline. Written as DNA, the CDR3 is TGCAGCGTTCCCGCCCAATCCTACGACGAGCAGTACTTC. It is translated as CSVPAQSYDEQYF.

The CDR3 DNA reads as TGTGCCAGCAGTGTTCGTACGCAGACAGGAATGGAGACCCAGTACTTC. Amino acid sequence: CASSVRTQTGMETQYF. The J gene is TRBJ2-5, the V gene TRBV2, with D possibly TRBD1 on 6 matching bases. The germline V gene has CDR1 SNHLY and CDR2 FYNNEI. V gave up 4 bases and J gave up 5 bases, with 20 bases separating them. The CDR3 sequence is 16 residues long.

The genes are TRBV21-1 and TRBJ2-1; the table gives TRBD2 as D, unverified against the DNA. TRBV21-1 is a known pseudogene. The CDR3 runs 16 residues. DNA of the CDR3: TGTGCCAGCAGAACTTCTAGGGGAGGTGCCTACAATGAGCAGTTCTTC. It specifies CASRTSRGGAYNEQFF.

The chain joins TRBV6-6 to TRBJ2-7; weak D call: TRBD2 (5 bases). Germline V lookup: CDR1 MNHNY, CDR2 SVGAGI (reference sequence). The CDR3 has 11 amino acids. The ends were cut back, 6 bases at V and 7 bases at J, with 10 bases in the middle. The CDR3 sequence is CASSQRDEQYF. The CDR3 DNA reads as TGTGCCAGCAGCCAACGGGATGAGCAGTACTTC.

The chain is built from TRBV19 and TRBJ2-1, with 7 bases aligning to TRBD1. Germline V gene data show CDR1 as LNHDA and CDR2 as SQIVND (reference sequence). This CDR3 contains 17 residues. V lost 5 bases to trimming and J lost 0 bases; unmatched junction nucleotides: 10. This chain's CDR3 is CASSYRGGGSSYNEQFF. Here the CDR3 DNA reads TGTGCCAGTAGTTACAGGGGTGGCGGTAGCTCCTACAATGAGCAGTTCTTC.

This chain uses TRBV12-2 with TRBJ1-4. TRBV12-2 counts as a pseudogene. The CDR3 consists of 12 residues. For the CDR3, the DNA is TGTGCAAACTTTGGAAACGGGAAAAAACTGTTTTTT. Its protein is CANFGNGKKLFF.

The V call is TRBV2, the J call TRBJ2-7; 8 nucleotides agree with TRBD1. Germline CDR1 reads SNHLY; CDR2 reads FYNNEI. The CDR3 loop spans 14 amino acids. Germline trimming cut 3 bases from V and 6 bases from J; bases unmatched to any gene: 7. The CDR3 region has the DNA TGTGCCAGCAGTGAGTCGGACAGGGCTGGCGAGCAGTACTTC. It specifies CASSESDRAGEQYF.

The J gene is TRBJ2-1, the V gene TRBV7-9; D is possibly TRBD2 (5 bases). Germline V gene data show CDR1 as SEHNR and CDR2 as FQNEAQ (reference sequence). Trimming removed 3 bases from V and 8 bases from J, with 8 bases in between. This CDR3 region has 12 residues. The CDR3 DNA follows: TGTGCCAGCAGCTTGATGAGGGATGAGCAGTTCTTC. Amino acid sequence: CASSLMRDEQFF.

This clone was recorded a few times. Compared with germline, one end of the junction differs, possibly owing to a read error. V usage is TRBV7-9 and J usage is TRBJ2-5; possibly TRBD2 for D (5 bases). Germline values: CDR1 SEHNR, CDR2 FQNEAQ (reference sequence). This CDR3 has 15 residues. Written as DNA, the CDR3 is TGTGCCAGCAGTTTAGGTAGAGGGTATCAAGAGACCCAGTACTTC. Translated, it gives CASSLGRGYQETQYF.

V is TRBV13 and J is TRBJ2-7; D may be TRBD2 (5 bases). Deletions cut 5 bases from V and 4 bases from J, with 18 bases between. The V gene's germline CDR1 is PRHDT and CDR2 FYEKMQ (reference sequence). The CDR3 length is 15 residues. CDR3 sequence (DNA): TGTGCCAGCAGCCCTCCCTACGGGAAGGGTTACGAGCAGTACTTC. Protein: CASSPPYGKGYEQYF.

The chain carries TRBV7-9 and TRBJ1-1; weak D call: TRBD1 (5 bases). The CDR3 length is 17 residues. CDR1 SEHNR and CDR2 FQNEAQ come from the germline V gene (reference sequence). V was pared by 1 base and J by 5 bases, with 20 bases between. CDR3 sequence: CASSLVGAPPGETEAFF. CDR3 DNA sequence: TGTGCCAGCAGCTTAGTTGGGGCACCCCCGGGGGAGACTGAAGCTTTCTTT.

The chain carries TRBV4-1 and TRBJ2-1, with D tentatively TRBD2 (6 bases). The CDR3 length is 15 residues. CDR1 and CDR2 (germline): MGHRA, YSYEKL. The germline V and J ends were trimmed by 2 bases and 4 bases, with 12 bases remaining between them. CDR3 residues: CASSQNRDSYNEQFF. The DNA of the CDR3 is TGCGCCAGCAGCCAAAACCGGGACTCGTACAATGAGCAGTTCTTC.

This clone was found a few times. The chain couples TRBV29-1 to TRBJ1-2; D call uncertain. The germline V and J ends were trimmed by 3 bases and 4 bases, with 9 bases remaining between them. CDR1 SQVTM and CDR2 ANQGSEA come from the germline V gene. CDR3 length: 12 residues. In DNA form, the CDR3 reads TGCAGCGTTGAGAAACCGAGCTATGGCTACACCTTC. Amino acids: CSVEKPSYGYTF.

This clone came up a few times. This chain connects TRBV11-1 to TRBJ1-2; TRBD1 agrees at 9 bases. The CDR3 length is 13 residues. Per the germline V gene, CDR1 is SGHAT and CDR2 is FQDESV (reference sequence). With V trimmed by 3 bases and J by 8 bases, 4 bases remained unmatched. Written as DNA, the CDR3 is TGTGCCAGCAGCTTCCGGACAGGGGTAGGCTACACCTTC. It yields the protein CASSFRTGVGYTF. The full variable domain, completed using reference TRBV11-1 and TRBJ1-2, is EAEVAQSPRYKITEKSQAVAFWCDPISGHATLYWYRQILGQGPELLVQFQDESVVDDSQLPKDRFSAERLKGVDSTLKIQPAELGDSAMYLCASSFRTGVGYTFGSGTRLTVV.

The CDR3 loop reads CASRTGTGGGNTIYF. The CDR3, as DNA: TGTGCCAGCAGGACCGGGACAGGAGGTGGAAACACCATATATTTT. The chain is built from TRBV9 and TRBJ1-3; 8 bases align to TRBD1. The germline CDR1 and CDR2 sequences are SGDLS and YYNGEE. The CDR3 length is 15 residues. The ends lost 5 bases at V and 3 bases at J; junction bases unmatched: 7.

The chain employs TRBV9 and TRBJ1-2; 7 bases line up with TRBD1. Germline V CDR1 and CDR2: SGDLS, YYNGEE. V lost 0 bases to trimming and J lost 3 bases; unmatched junction nucleotides: 2. The CDR3 loop spans 14 amino acids. CDR3 in DNA: TGTGCCAGCAGCGTAGCCGGGACAGACTATGGCTACACCTTC. Translating it yields CASSVAGTDYGYTF.

This chain joins TRBV27 and TRBJ1-2; possible D gene TRBD1, 5 bases. Trimming stripped 3 bases from V and 4 bases from J, with 15 bases between. Germline loops: CDR1 MNHEY, CDR2 SMNVEV (reference sequence). This CDR3 contains 15 residues. The CDR3 protein is CASSFARKGSYGYTF. CDR3 nucleotides: TGTGCCAGCAGTTTTGCTCGGAAGGGGTCCTATGGCTACACCTTC.

In its sample, this clone was seen a few times. The V gene is TRBV12-5, the J gene TRBJ2-6; possible D gene TRBD2, 5 bases. Between the trimmed V and J ends, which lost 5 bases and 2 bases, there was a span of 13 bases. The CDR3 length is 16 residues. Germline values: CDR1 LGHNT, CDR2 FRNRAP. CDR3 in amino acids: CASGPGLGTGANVLTF. The CDR3 DNA sequence: TGTGCTAGTGGTCCGGGCCTCGGGACTGGGGCCAACGTCCTGACTTTC.

This chain joins TRBV27 and TRBJ2-2; tentative D call: TRBD2 (5 bases). Germline values: CDR1 MNHEY, CDR2 SMNVEV (reference sequence). The germline V and J ends were trimmed by 0 bases and 5 bases, with 7 bases remaining between them. The CDR3 loop spans 14 amino acids. In nucleotides, the CDR3 is TGTGCCAGCAGTTTATCGAGAGGGACCGGGGAGCTGTTTTTT. Protein: CASSLSRGTGELFF.